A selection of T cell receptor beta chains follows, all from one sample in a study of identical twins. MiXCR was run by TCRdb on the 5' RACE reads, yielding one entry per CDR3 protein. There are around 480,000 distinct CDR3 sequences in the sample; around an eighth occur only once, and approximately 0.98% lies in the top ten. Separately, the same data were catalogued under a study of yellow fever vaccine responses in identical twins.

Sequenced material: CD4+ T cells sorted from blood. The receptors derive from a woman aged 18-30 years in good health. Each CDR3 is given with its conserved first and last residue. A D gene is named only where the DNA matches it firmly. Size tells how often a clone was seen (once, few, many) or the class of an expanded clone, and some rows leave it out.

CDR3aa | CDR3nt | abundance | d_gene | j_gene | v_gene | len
CASSYFRGAYEQYF | TGTGCCAGCAGCTACTTTAGGGGGGCCTACGAGCAGTACTTC | NA | NA | TRBJ2-7 | TRBV28 | 14
CASAGRDRTYEQYF | TGTGCCAGCGCTGGAAGGGACAGAACCTACGAGCAGTACTTC | NA | TRBD1 | TRBJ2-7 | TRBV19 | 14
CSARGGLYNEQFF | TGCAGTGCTAGAGGGGGCCTGTACAATGAGCAGTTCTTC | NA | NA | TRBJ2-1 | TRBV20-1 | 13
CASSFQPGQRTGELFF | TGTGCCAGCAGCTTCCAACCGGGACAAAGAACCGGGGAGCTGTTTTTT | NA | NA | TRBJ2-2 | TRBV7-3 | 16
CAISQGGASSYEQYF | TGTGCCATCAGCCAGGGGGGGGCGAGCTCCTACGAGCAGTACTTC | few | NA | TRBJ2-7 | TRBV10-3 | 15
CASSQEEQIVYEQYF | TGTGCCAGCAGCCAAGAGGAACAGATCGTCTACGAGCAGTACTTC | NA | NA | TRBJ2-7 | TRBV3-1 | 15
CASSLGQRTDTQYF | TGTGCCAGCAGCCTGGGACAGCGCACAGATACGCAGTATTTT | many | TRBD1 | TRBJ2-3 | TRBV3-1 | 14
CASSQGSQGAYGYTF | TGTGCCAGCAGCCAAGGGTCACAGGGGGCATATGGCTACACCTTC | once | TRBD1 | TRBJ1-2 | TRBV7-3 | 15
CASSLAAGLDNEQFF | TGCGCCAGCAGCTTGGCTGCAGGTCTGGACAATGAGCAGTTCTTC | few | NA | TRBJ2-1 | TRBV5-1 | 15
CASSLDGTSGANTQYF | TGTGCCAGCAGCTTAGATGGGACTAGCGGGGCCAATACGCAGTATTTT | few | TRBD2 | TRBJ2-3 | TRBV7-2 | 16
CASSPRGVRDSPLHF | TGTGCCAGCAGCCCCCGTGGGGTTAGGGATTCACCCCTCCACTTT | NA | NA | TRBJ1-6 | TRBV9 | 15
CAMATGQGGTDTQYF | TGTGCCATGGCGACGGGGCAGGGGGGAACAGATACGCAGTATTTT | NA | NA | TRBJ2-3 | TRBV10-3 | 15
CASSTQRGPTIYEQYF | TGTGCCAGCAGTACCCAACGAGGCCCCACGATCTACGAGCAGTACTTC | NA | NA | TRBJ2-7 | TRBV6-2/TRBV6-3 | 16
CASSYSRNQPQHF | TGTGCCAGCAGTTACTCGAGAAATCAGCCCCAGCATTTT | few | NA | TRBJ1-5 | TRBV6-2/TRBV6-3 | 13
CASSQDLLAGVGGANVLTF | TGCGCCAGCAGCCAAGATCTCTTAGCGGGAGTTGGTGGGGCCAACGTCCTGACTTTC | few | TRBD2 | TRBJ2-6 | TRBV4-1 | 19
CASSPRQGATNEQFF | TGCGCCAGCAGCCCCCGACAGGGGGCAACTAATGAGCAGTTCTTC | few | TRBD1 | TRBJ2-1 | TRBV5-1 | 15
CSVVGSAYEQYF | TGCAGCGTTGTTGGCAGTGCCTACGAGCAGTACTTC | few | NA | TRBJ2-7 | TRBV29-1 | 12
CASSRAGGKETQYF | TGTGCCAGCAGCCGAGCGGGGGGGAAAGAGACCCAGTACTTC | few | TRBD2 | TRBJ2-5 | TRBV6-1 | 14
CASSAFLRERYEQYF | TGCGCCAGCAGTGCTTTTCTGCGGGAGCGGTACGAGCAGTACTTC | many | TRBD2 | TRBJ2-7 | TRBV10-2 | 15
CASSSEGLAGIKQYF | TGTGCCAGCTCCTCCGAGGGACTAGCGGGAATCAAGCAGTACTTC | NA | TRBD2 | TRBJ2-7 | TRBV6-1 | 15
CASSPPARPTQYF | TGTGCCAGCAGCCCCCCTGCTAGGCCCACGCAGTATTTT | NA | NA | TRBJ2-3 | TRBV6-1 | 13
CASSLTVTEAFF | TGTGCCAGCAGCTTAACAGTCACTGAAGCTTTCTTT | NA | NA | TRBJ1-1 | TRBV11-2 | 12
CASSQGRGGSTYEQYF | TGTGCCAGCAGCCAAGGGCGGGGCGGGAGCACCTACGAGCAGTACTTC | few | TRBD2 | TRBJ2-7 | TRBV3-1 | 16
CSARGTVALEQYF | TGCAGTGCTAGGGGGACAGTGGCTCTCGAGCAGTACTTC | NA | TRBD1 | TRBJ2-7 | TRBV20-1 | 13
CATSSGNTGELFF | TGCGCCACCTCCTCAGGGAACACCGGGGAGCTGTTTTTT | NA | NA | TRBJ2-2 | TRBV5-1 | 13